Listed here are 27 T cell receptor beta chains from one sample, sequenced in a study of T cell responses to AZD1222 COVID-19 vaccine. Generated by immunoSEQ multiplex PCR, the TCRdb table keeps only in-frame clones and is missing some. This table holds some 140,000 clones, around 90% found once. The specimen comprised peripheral blood, sampled on day 0 of AZD1222 vaccination. The receptor set was obtained from an adult in good health.

The chain uses TRBV6-2 or TRBV6-3 and TRBJ2-5, with 15 bases fitting TRBD2. Unmatched junction bases numbered 3, after V lost 5 bases and J lost 2 bases. Germline values: CDR1 MNHEY, CDR2 SVGEGT. This CDR3 contains 16 residues. CDR3: CASSPGTSGRQETQYF. In nucleotides, the CDR3 is TGTGCCAGCAGTCCCGGGACTAGCGGGAGGCAAGAGACCCAGTACTTC.

The chain carries TRBV4-2 and TRBJ2-5, with D tentatively TRBD1 (6 bases). Germline loops: CDR1 LGHNA, CDR2 YNFKEQ. V lost 0 bases to trimming and J lost 5 bases, with 25 bases between them. CDR3 length: 19 residues. The CDR3 loop is CASSQEGGRGPSFVETQYF. CDR3 nucleotides: TGTGCCAGCAGCCAAGAAGGGGGACGGGGCCCGAGTTTCGTGGAGACCCAGTACTTC.

The chain uses TRBV5-4 and TRBJ1-1, with D perhaps TRBD1 (5 bases). Trimming left V 2 bases short and J 1 base short, with 15 bases between. In germline, CDR1 is SGHNT, CDR2 YYREEE (reference sequence). The CDR3 covers 16 residues. In nucleotides, the CDR3 is TGTGCCAGCAGCTTAACTATGACAGCGCAGAACACTGAAGCTTTCTTT. Translation gives CASSLTMTAQNTEAFF.

This clone was detected only a few times. The chain recombines TRBV7-8 with TRBJ1-2, with 10 bases fitting TRBD1. CDR1 and CDR2 from the germline V gene are SGHVS and FQNEAQ. The CDR3 covers 16 residues. V shed 2 bases, J shed 6 bases, and the junction held 9 bases outside the gene matches. The CDR3 is CASSLTRWTGGNGYTF. The DNA for the CDR3 is TGTGCCAGCAGCTTAACCCGCTGGACAGGGGGAAATGGCTACACCTTC.

The chain links TRBV7-8 to TRBJ2-3, with 8 bases fitting TRBD2. Trimming at V came to 4 bases and at J to 2 bases, leaving 11 bases not matched to a gene. The germline gives CDR1 SGHVS, CDR2 FQNEAQ. The CDR3 sequence is 17 residues long. The CDR3 spells CASSYATGGGPTDTQYF. CDR3 nucleotide sequence: TGTGCCAGCAGCTACGCGACGGGAGGGGGACCCACAGATACGCAGTATTTT.

This chain uses TRBV19 with TRBJ1-5; D gene unclear. Germline-derived CDR1 and CDR2 are LNHDA and SQIVND (reference sequence). CDR3 length equals 15 residues. Trimming removed 1 base at V and 3 bases at J, with 10 bases between. CDR3 sequence (DNA): TGTGCCAGTAGTATAGGAGGGCAGCTCAATCAGCCCCAGCATTTT. The encoded protein is CASSIGGQLNQPQHF.

The J gene is TRBJ2-7, the V gene TRBV30, with TRBD2 matching 13 bases. Germline-derived CDR1 and CDR2 are GTSNPN and SVGIG (reference sequence). The trim removed 0 bases at V and 4 bases at J, leaving 15 bases unmatched. The CDR3 spans 19 residues. Here the CDR3 DNA reads TGTGCCTGGAGTGTACAGTGGGGAACTAGCGGGAGGGAGGGTTACGAGCAGTACTTC. It encodes CAWSVQWGTSGREGYEQYF.

J is TRBJ2-1 and V is TRBV7-8, with TRBD2 as a possible D gene (6 bases). Germline V gene data show CDR1 as SGHVS and CDR2 as FQNEAQ. The CDR3 spans 15 residues. The V end lost 5 bases, the J end lost 7 bases, and 18 bases lay between the germline ends. The CDR3 region is CASSPPSVSWNEQFF. CDR3 DNA sequence: TGTGCCAGCAGCCCCCCTAGCGTGAGCTGGAATGAGCAGTTCTTC.

This chain joins TRBV2 and TRBJ2-2; 9 nucleotides line up with TRBD2. The V and J ends lost 4 bases and 3 bases, in that order; junction bases with no gene match: 3. CDR1 is SNHLY, CDR2 FYNNEI, per germline. The CDR3 is made up of 15 amino acids. In DNA form, the CDR3 reads TGTGCCAGCAGTGTCCGCGGGGGGGACACCGGGGAGCTGTTTTTT. Translation: CASSVRGGDTGELFF.

The rearrangement links TRBV10-1 to TRBJ1-6; D uncertain. Trimming left V 2 bases short and J 7 bases short, with 18 bases between. Germline V gene sequence: CDR1 WNHNN, CDR2 SYGVQD (reference sequence). The CDR3 totals 17 residues. The CDR3 nucleotides read TGCGCCAGCAGTGAGAATCATGTTTACAGACAAAATTCACCCCTCCACTTT. Translating gives CASSENHVYRQNSPLHF.

This clone was observed a few times. The chain joins TRBV28 to TRBJ1-3; D is ambiguous. The germline V gene encodes CDR1 MDHEN and CDR2 SYDVKM. The CDR3 contains 14 residues. V gave up 5 bases and J gave up 1 base, with 9 bases separating them. The CDR3 DNA follows: TGTGCCAGCAGTCCGGCGGGATCTGGAAACACCATATATTTT. Translation: CASSPAGSGNTIYF.

The gene calls are TRBV12-3 or TRBV12-4 and TRBJ1-4; D uncertain. The CDR3 covers 12 residues. The V end lost 4 bases, the J end lost 7 bases, and 7 bases lay between the germline ends. CDR3 in amino acids: CASSSLTEKLFF. In DNA form, the CDR3 reads TGTGCCAGCAGTTCCTTAACTGAAAAACTGTTTTTT.

Note on this clone: Other DNA sequences from this sample encode an identical CDR3 as well. The chain is built from TRBV13 and TRBJ1-3, with D perhaps TRBD1 (6 bases). The CDR3 consists of 15 residues. Germline CDR1 PRHDT, CDR2 FYEKMQ (reference sequence). With 2 bases removed from V and 4 bases from J, the gap between germline ends came to 12 bases. CDR3 amino acids: CASSLNGGSGNTIYF. The CDR3 coding sequence is TGTGCCAGCAGCTTAAACGGGGGCTCCGGAAACACCATATATTTT.

This clone occurred once. The V call is TRBV3-1 (or the pseudogene TRBV3-2), the J call TRBJ1-2, with D uncertain. Germline loops: CDR1 LGHDT, CDR2 YNNKEL (reference sequence). V was pared by 3 bases and J by 3 bases, with 14 bases between. The CDR3 is 15 residues long. The CDR3 reads CASSHLPRRDYGYTF. The CDR3 nucleotides are TGTGCCAGCAGCCACCTGCCCAGGCGAGACTATGGCTACACCTTC.

CDR3 DNA: TGTGCCATCACGGCTAGCGGGGGCACAGATACGCAGTATTTT. This translates into CAITASGGTDTQYF. The chain is built from TRBV10-3 and TRBJ2-3; TRBD2 agrees at 9 bases. The CDR3 spans 14 residues. Unmatched junction bases numbered 3, after V lost 7 bases and J lost 1 base. The germline gives CDR1 ENHRY, CDR2 SYGVKD.

The table lists this clone with a count of one. This chain joins TRBV27 and TRBJ2-1; 7 nucleotides line up with TRBD2. The CDR3 has 15 residues. Germline assignment: CDR1 MNHEY and CDR2 SMNVEV (reference sequence). Trimming took 2 bases from V and 6 from J; bases not matched to a gene: 7. The CDR3 loop is CASSLTGGRVNEQFF. The DNA of the CDR3 is TGTGCCAGCAGTTTAACGGGCGGGAGAGTCAATGAGCAGTTCTTC.

The rearrangement links TRBV27 to TRBJ1-1; the D is unclear. The CDR3 spans 13 residues. The V gene lost 0 bases and the J gene lost 11 bases, with 13 bases spanning the gap. Germline V gene sequence: CDR1 MNHEY, CDR2 SMNVEV (reference sequence). The CDR3 spells CASSLSRRTGAFF. CDR3 in DNA: TGTGCCAGCAGTTTATCTCGCCGCACTGGGGCTTTCTTT.

J is TRBJ2-1 and V is TRBV3-1 (or the pseudogene TRBV3-2), with 8 bases lining up with TRBD2. Germline CDR1 is LGHDT and CDR2 is YNNKEL (reference sequence). The ends lost 5 bases at V and 7 bases at J; junction bases unmatched: 7. This CDR3 contains 14 residues. The CDR3 DNA is TGTGCCAGCAGCAGGGCGGGAGGCCCGAATGAGCAGTTCTTC. This translates into CASSRAGGPNEQFF.

With respect to this clone: Within the sample, other DNA sequences also encode this same CDR3. The chain has TRBV30 and TRBJ2-5; D is possibly TRBD1 (5 bases). CDR1 GTSNPN and CDR2 SVGIG come from the germline V gene (reference sequence). This CDR3 is 13 amino acids long. Trimming took off 0 bases at V and 0 bases at J, with 5 bases between the two ends. CDR3 coding DNA: TGTGCCTGGAGTGTAGGGGACCAAGAGACCCAGTACTTC. Translation gives CAWSVGDQETQYF. Looking up the rest from reference TRBV30 and TRBJ2-5 gives the full variable domain: SQTIHQWPATLVQPVGSPLSLECTVEGTSNPNLYWYRQAAGRGLQLLFYSVGIGQISSEVPQNLSASRPQDRQFILSSKKLLLSDSGFYLCAWSVGDQETQYFGPGTRLLVL.

The chain employs TRBV11-3 and TRBJ2-1; D may correspond to TRBD1 or TRBD2 (5 bases each). This CDR3 is 12 amino acids long. The germline V gene encodes CDR1 SGHNT and CDR2 YENEEA. Trimming stripped 5 bases from V and 10 bases from J, with 12 bases between. CDR3 bases: TGTGCCAGCAGCCCCCCTGGGGGAGAGCAGTTCTTC. This codes for CASSPPGGEQFF. Filled out from reference TRBV11-3 and TRBJ2-1, the complete variable domain reads EAGVVQSPRYKIIEKKQPVAFWCNPISGHNTLYWYLQNLGQGPELLIRYENEEAVDDSQLPKDRFSAERLKGVDSTLKIQPAELGDSAVYLCASSPPGGEQFFGPGTRLTVL.

The CDR3 coding sequence is TGCGCCAGCAGCCAAGGGTTACAGGGGGCGCCTTATGAGCAGTTCTTC. Encoded protein: CASSQGLQGAPYEQFF. V usage is TRBV4-1 and J usage is TRBJ2-1; 9 bases agree with TRBD1. The length of the CDR3 is 16 residues. Germline V gene data show CDR1 as MGHRA and CDR2 as YSYEKL. J gave up 8 bases and V 1 base, and 9 bases lay outside the gene matches.

The rearrangement uses TRBV24-1 and TRBJ2-5, with 9 positions matching TRBD1. Germline CDR1 and CDR2: KGHDR and SFDVKD. Trimming cost V 4 bases and J 5 bases; bases outside gene matches: 4. This CDR3 is 14 amino acids long. CDR3 coding DNA: TGTGCCACCAGTGAACCCGGGACAGGGGAGACCCAGTACTTC. Its protein product is CATSEPGTGETQYF.

The V call is TRBV6-5, the J call TRBJ1-4; D is uncertain. The CDR3 loop spans 12 amino acids. CDR1 and CDR2 (germline): MNHEY, SVGAGI. V was pared by 5 bases and J by 7 bases, with 8 bases between. The CDR3: CASSTTGEKLFF. CDR3 in DNA: TGTGCCAGCAGTACTACCGGTGAAAAACTGTTTTTT.

The gene calls are TRBV15 and TRBJ1-1; D gene uncertain. The germline V gene has CDR1 LNHNV and CDR2 YYDKDF (reference sequence). The CDR3 has 14 amino acids. Trimming pared 1 base from V and 0 bases from J, leaving 6 bases between. CDR3 DNA sequence: TGTGCCACCAGCAGAGGACGGATGAACACTGAAGCTTTCTTT. Translating it yields CATSRGRMNTEAFF.

The genes are TRBV28 and TRBJ2-7; a possible D gene is TRBD1 (6 bases). From germline, CDR1 is MDHEN and CDR2 SYDVKM. The germline V and J ends were trimmed by 6 bases and 6 bases, with 18 bases remaining between them. This CDR3 is built from 14 residues. This CDR3 is CASSATGPTGEQYF. In DNA form, the CDR3 reads TGTGCCAGCAGCGCTACAGGGCCTACCGGCGAGCAGTACTTC.

The chain uses TRBV7-6 and TRBJ2-3; D might be TRBD1 (6 bases). This CDR3 has 16 residues. The V gene's germline CDR1 is SGHVS and CDR2 FNYEAQ. V lost 6 bases and J 2 bases, leaving 18 bases between the germline ends. As DNA, the CDR3 is TGTGCCAGCAGTTTCACCGGGACATTCTTCACAGATACGCAGTATTTT. Its translation is CASSFTGTFFTDTQYF.

The rearrangement links TRBV4-1 to TRBJ2-5; D not resolved. There are 13 residues in the CDR3. Trimming left V 4 bases short and J 8 bases short, with 14 bases between. Germline lookup yields CDR1 MGHRA and CDR2 YSYEKL. This CDR3 is CASSLGPRETQYF. Written as DNA, the CDR3 is TGCGCCAGCAGCCTCGGGCCAAGGGAAACCCAGTACTTC.